These 10 T cell receptor beta chains share one sample of origin, sequenced in a study of control samples from healthy donors and cancer patients. Assay: immunoSEQ multiplex PCR; the TCRdb copy retains only in-frame clones and omits some. The table includes tens of thousands of clones, 79% detected once. Sample: PBMCs. These receptor sequences come from a man aged 55-75 years with head and neck cancer.

The CDR3 reads CASSPYSPSTEAFF. In DNA, the CDR3 is TGTGCCAGCAGCCCGTACTCCCCCAGCACTGAAGCTTTCTTT. V is TRBV7-2 and J is TRBJ1-1; D not resolved. Germline V lookup: CDR1 SGHTA, CDR2 FQGNSA. The V end was cut by 5 bases, the J end by 4 bases, with 14 bases between. The length of the CDR3 is 14 residues.

The J gene is TRBJ2-5, the V gene TRBV6-5, with a weak D call TRBD2 (6 bases). Germline-derived CDR1 and CDR2 are MNHEY and SVGAGI. The CDR3 totals 15 residues. V shed 2 bases and J shed 6 bases, with 16 bases lying between them. The DNA of the CDR3 is TGTGCCAGCAGTTACGATGGTAGCGGAAGGAAGACCCAGTACTTC. Translation: CASSYDGSGRKTQYF.

The V and J genes are TRBV4-3 and TRBJ1-5, with D unresolved. From germline, CDR1 is LGHNA and CDR2 YSLEER. V lost 1 base and J 4 bases, leaving 5 bases between the germline ends. The CDR3 consists of 13 residues. In nucleotides, the CDR3 is TGCGCCAGCAGCCAAGTTTTGAATCAGCCCCAGCATTTT. As protein: CASSQVLNQPQHF.

This chain connects TRBV4-1 to TRBJ2-7; D unresolved. This CDR3 region has 15 residues. V lost 0 bases and J lost 4, with 13 bases in between. Germline V gene lookup returns CDR1 MGHRA and CDR2 YSYEKL. The CDR3 reads CASSQEEGNVYEQYF. As DNA, the CDR3 is TGCGCCAGCAGCCAAGAGGAAGGGAATGTATACGAGCAGTACTTC.

The chain joins TRBV4-1 to TRBJ2-7, with D perhaps TRBD2 (6 bases). Germline V lookup: CDR1 MGHRA, CDR2 YSYEKL. CDR3 length: 17 residues. With 0 bases removed from V and 0 bases from J, the gap between germline ends came to 15 bases. The CDR3 DNA is TGCGCCAGCAGCCAAGATCGATTTGGGGGGAGCTCCTACGAGCAGTACTTC. Encoded protein: CASSQDRFGGSSYEQYF.

This clone was seen only once. CDR3 amino acids: CASRGTNLEAFF. The CDR3 coding sequence is TGTGCCAGCAGGGGGACGAACTTAGAGGCTTTCTTT. The V call is TRBV6-5, the J call TRBJ1-1, with a weak D call TRBD1 (5 bases). The V and J ends lost 6 bases and 11 bases respectively, with 16 bases between them. This CDR3 is 12 amino acids long. CDR1 and CDR2 (germline): MNHEY, SVGAGI.

J is TRBJ1-1 and V is TRBV28; D ambiguous. The CDR3 runs 13 residues. Germline V lookup: CDR1 MDHEN, CDR2 SYDVKM. Trimming cost V 6 bases and J 1 base, with 9 bases left between them. DNA for the CDR3: TGTGCCAGCAGCACAGCGCCGAACACTGAAGCTTTCTTT. It translates to CASSTAPNTEAFF.

The chain combines TRBV4-1 with TRBJ1-2, with 7 nucleotides matching TRBD1. Looked up from germline, CDR1 is MGHRA and CDR2 is YSYEKL. Unmatched junction bases numbered 7, after V lost 2 bases and J lost 7 bases. The length of the CDR3 is 14 residues. CDR3 sequence (DNA): TGCGCCAGCAGCCAACAGGGGGAGGGCGGTGGCTACACCTTC. Translation: CASSQQGEGGGYTF.

CDR3 sequence (DNA): TGTGCCTGGAGTGCCCAGAGATCCTATGGCTACACCTTC. Translating it yields CAWSAQRSYGYTF. This chain connects TRBV30 to TRBJ1-2; D ambiguous. The CDR3 sequence is 13 residues long. Between the trimmed V and J ends, which lost 1 base and 4 bases, there was a span of 10 bases. The germline CDR1 and CDR2 sequences are GTSNPN and SVGIG (reference sequence). Full variable domain (remainder filled in from reference TRBV30 and TRBJ1-2): SQTIHQWPATLVQPVGSPLSLECTVEGTSNPNLYWYRQAAGRGLQLLFYSVGIGQISSEVPQNLSASRPQDRQFILSSKKLLLSDSGFYLCAWSAQRSYGYTFGSGTRLTVV.

The chain joins TRBV7-3 to TRBJ2-1; D remains unclear. Germline values: CDR1 SGHTA, CDR2 FQGTGA. This CDR3 is 14 amino acids long. V was pared by 5 bases and J by 5 bases, with 13 bases between. The CDR3 is CASSLGRRDNEQFF. In DNA, the CDR3 is TGTGCCAGCAGCCTAGGACGGAGAGACAATGAGCAGTTCTTC.